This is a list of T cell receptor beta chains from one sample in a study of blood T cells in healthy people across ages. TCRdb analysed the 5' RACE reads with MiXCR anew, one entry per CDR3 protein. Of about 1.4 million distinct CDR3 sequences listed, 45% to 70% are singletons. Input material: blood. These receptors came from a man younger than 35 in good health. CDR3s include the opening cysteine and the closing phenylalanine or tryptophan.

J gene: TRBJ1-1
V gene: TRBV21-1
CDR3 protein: CASSKTGGPSPEAFF

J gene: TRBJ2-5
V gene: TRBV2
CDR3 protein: CASSGLAGVRGEQYF

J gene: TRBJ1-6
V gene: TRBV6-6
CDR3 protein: CASSPLRAEGNSPLHF

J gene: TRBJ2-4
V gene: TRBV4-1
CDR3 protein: CASSQAGDRTTLQYF

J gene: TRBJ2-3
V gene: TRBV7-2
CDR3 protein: CASSFWASTDTQYF

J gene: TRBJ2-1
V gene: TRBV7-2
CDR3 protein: CASSLNQGGTYNKQFF

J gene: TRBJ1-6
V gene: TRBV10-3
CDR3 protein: CAISPGTGDYNSPLHF

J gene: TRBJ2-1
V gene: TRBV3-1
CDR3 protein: CASSQGRAGEQFF

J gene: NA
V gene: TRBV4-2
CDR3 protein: CASSHHPGQTTETQYF

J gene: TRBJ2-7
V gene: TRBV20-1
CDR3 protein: CSAVGLASRYEQYF

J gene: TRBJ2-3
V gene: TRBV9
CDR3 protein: CASSVASSGRGGTQYF

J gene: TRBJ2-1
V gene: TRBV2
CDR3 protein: CASGHRGPYNEQFF

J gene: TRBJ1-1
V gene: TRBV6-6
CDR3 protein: CASSYSVSVGTEAFF

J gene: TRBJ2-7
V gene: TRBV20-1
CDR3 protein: CSAHSGEIYEQYF

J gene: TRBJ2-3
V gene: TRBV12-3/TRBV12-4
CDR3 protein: CASRSKEGVTDTQYF

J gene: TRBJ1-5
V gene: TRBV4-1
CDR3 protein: CASSPRGGKNQPQHF

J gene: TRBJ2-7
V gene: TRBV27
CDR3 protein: CASSPLAGVTYEQYF